This record covers a single T cell receptor beta chain. Clones were sequenced by immunoSEQ multiplex PCR, and TCRdb holds only the in-frame ones, with some missing. The top ten clones hold 7.5% to 10% of a sample with about 300,000 clones, roughly 80% of them seen once. The data are from a study of blood T cell repertoires in COVID-19. Turning to the study itself: T cells, B-cell-depleted T cells, or PBMCs provided the cDNA or gDNA that served as material.

The CDR3 covers 15 residues. Germline-derived CDR1 and CDR2 are SGHTA and FQGNSA. J gave up 5 bases and V 5 bases, and 9 bases lay outside the gene matches. The material sequenced was peripheral blood. The V gene is TRBV7-2, the J gene TRBJ2-3, with 8 bases matching TRBD2. This receptor was obtained from a woman aged 45 to 65 who had recovered from COVID-19. CDR3: CASSPRLAMGDTQYF. In DNA, the CDR3 is TGTGCCAGCAGCCCCCGACTAGCGATGGGAGATACGCAGTATTTT.